This TCR beta chain was sequenced during a study of cytomegalovirus exposure and HLA in healthy donors. Regarding this clone: Its antigen is as yet unknown. Other nucleotide sequences from this sample produce the same CDR3.

PCR primers comprised 60 Vbeta and 13 Jbeta primers. Clones were sequenced by immunoSEQ multiplex PCR, and TCRdb holds only the in-frame ones, with some missing. The sample contains under 200,000 clones, 80% of which appear only once. Germline V gene lookup returns CDR1 LGHNA and CDR2 YNFKEQ. This CDR3 has 14 amino acids. V lost 1 base, J lost 0 bases, and 0 bases stayed unmatched. Study-wide results and caveats: The analysis excluded some indistinguishable V segments, including TRBV6-2 and TRBV6-3. Data from an earlier analysis indicated that most TCR beta V segments were productive either about 87% or about 30% of the time. An analysis that was carried out later associated about 17,000 TCR beta sequences with HLA alleles at 0.05 false discovery rate. The investigators catalogued some 150 TCR beta chains as cytomegalovirus-associated.

The sequence derives from a woman aged 45-65 years in good health and CMV-seropositive. Sequencing was performed on PBMCs. The rearrangement links TRBV4-2 to TRBJ2-7; 7 bases line up with TRBD1. Here the CDR3 reads CASSQGDSSYEQYF. CDR3 DNA sequence: TGTGCCAGCAGCCAAGGGGACAGCTCCTACGAGCAGTACTTC.